This T cell receptor (beta chain) was sequenced in a study of T-cell memory formation after mild COVID-19. Study details: The TCR clusters were mostly specific to one donor.

Notes on this clonotype: The target antigen is unknown.

MiXCR, applied by TCRdb to the 5' RACE reads, yields one record per CDR3 protein. The sample has approximately 490,000 distinct CDR3 sequences; around 21% are singletons. The germline CDR1 and CDR2 sequences are SGDLS and YYNGEE. V trimming: 0 bases; J trimming: 7 bases; junction bases outside the gene matches: 6. The CDR3 loop spans 16 amino acids. Study findings and constraints: Pre-infection memory already had some responding clones, implying cross-reactive memory joined.

The specimen sequenced was PBMCs or a T cell subset sorted from them (not recorded which). The genes are TRBV9 and TRBJ2-1, with 11 bases fitting TRBD2. This clonotype was sampled from an adult woman who had mild COVID-19 (a few samples of this study predate the infection). Cell type and time point are not known. The CDR3 here is CASSVVGSGRVNEQFF. The CDR3 DNA reads as TGTGCCAGCAGCGTAGTTGGTAGCGGGAGGGTAAATGAGCAGTTCTTC.